This T cell receptor beta chain derives from a study of low-dose radiotherapy and immunotherapy resistance in tumors. Looking at the study overall: The schedule for Cohort 2 used 1 Gy per fraction every two weeks, which added up to 13 Gy over 26 weeks. Each patient was administered nivolumab intravenously at 240 mg, which was a flat dose, every two weeks, along with intravenous ipilimumab at 1 mg/kg every six weeks.

Covering alpha and beta chains, TRAV- and TRBV-specific primers were used for the first-strand cDNA. A roughly 20-cycle PCR with a constant-region primer and V-primer adapter amplified TCRs. After the mRNA was isolated, it was amplified using in vitro transcription. TCRdb fed the reads into MiXCR, producing one record per CDR3 protein. Of tens of thousands of distinct CDR3 sequences in the sample, roughly 17% were seen once. The time point was: after trial treatment. Described treatment: LDRT plus nivolumab, ipilimumab, low-dose cyclophosphamide and aspirin (RACIN trial). Ipilimumab, nivolumab, aspirin, low-dose cyclophosphamide and low-dose radiotherapy were administered to donors. The table lists this clonotype with many counts. Germline V gene sequence: CDR1 LNHDA, CDR2 SQIVND (reference sequence). V shed 6 bases and J shed 7 bases, with 22 bases lying between them. There are 16 residues in the CDR3.

Sequencing was performed on PBMCs, taken after low-dose radiotherapy plus immunotherapy. This TCR derives from a male donor with prostate cancer. This chain uses TRBV19 with TRBJ2-1; D possibly corresponds to TRBD1 (7 bases). CDR3 bases: TGTGCCAGTAGCCCAGGGGGGTCTCCCAGGTGGAATGAGCAGTTCTTC. It codes for CASSPGGSPRWNEQFF.